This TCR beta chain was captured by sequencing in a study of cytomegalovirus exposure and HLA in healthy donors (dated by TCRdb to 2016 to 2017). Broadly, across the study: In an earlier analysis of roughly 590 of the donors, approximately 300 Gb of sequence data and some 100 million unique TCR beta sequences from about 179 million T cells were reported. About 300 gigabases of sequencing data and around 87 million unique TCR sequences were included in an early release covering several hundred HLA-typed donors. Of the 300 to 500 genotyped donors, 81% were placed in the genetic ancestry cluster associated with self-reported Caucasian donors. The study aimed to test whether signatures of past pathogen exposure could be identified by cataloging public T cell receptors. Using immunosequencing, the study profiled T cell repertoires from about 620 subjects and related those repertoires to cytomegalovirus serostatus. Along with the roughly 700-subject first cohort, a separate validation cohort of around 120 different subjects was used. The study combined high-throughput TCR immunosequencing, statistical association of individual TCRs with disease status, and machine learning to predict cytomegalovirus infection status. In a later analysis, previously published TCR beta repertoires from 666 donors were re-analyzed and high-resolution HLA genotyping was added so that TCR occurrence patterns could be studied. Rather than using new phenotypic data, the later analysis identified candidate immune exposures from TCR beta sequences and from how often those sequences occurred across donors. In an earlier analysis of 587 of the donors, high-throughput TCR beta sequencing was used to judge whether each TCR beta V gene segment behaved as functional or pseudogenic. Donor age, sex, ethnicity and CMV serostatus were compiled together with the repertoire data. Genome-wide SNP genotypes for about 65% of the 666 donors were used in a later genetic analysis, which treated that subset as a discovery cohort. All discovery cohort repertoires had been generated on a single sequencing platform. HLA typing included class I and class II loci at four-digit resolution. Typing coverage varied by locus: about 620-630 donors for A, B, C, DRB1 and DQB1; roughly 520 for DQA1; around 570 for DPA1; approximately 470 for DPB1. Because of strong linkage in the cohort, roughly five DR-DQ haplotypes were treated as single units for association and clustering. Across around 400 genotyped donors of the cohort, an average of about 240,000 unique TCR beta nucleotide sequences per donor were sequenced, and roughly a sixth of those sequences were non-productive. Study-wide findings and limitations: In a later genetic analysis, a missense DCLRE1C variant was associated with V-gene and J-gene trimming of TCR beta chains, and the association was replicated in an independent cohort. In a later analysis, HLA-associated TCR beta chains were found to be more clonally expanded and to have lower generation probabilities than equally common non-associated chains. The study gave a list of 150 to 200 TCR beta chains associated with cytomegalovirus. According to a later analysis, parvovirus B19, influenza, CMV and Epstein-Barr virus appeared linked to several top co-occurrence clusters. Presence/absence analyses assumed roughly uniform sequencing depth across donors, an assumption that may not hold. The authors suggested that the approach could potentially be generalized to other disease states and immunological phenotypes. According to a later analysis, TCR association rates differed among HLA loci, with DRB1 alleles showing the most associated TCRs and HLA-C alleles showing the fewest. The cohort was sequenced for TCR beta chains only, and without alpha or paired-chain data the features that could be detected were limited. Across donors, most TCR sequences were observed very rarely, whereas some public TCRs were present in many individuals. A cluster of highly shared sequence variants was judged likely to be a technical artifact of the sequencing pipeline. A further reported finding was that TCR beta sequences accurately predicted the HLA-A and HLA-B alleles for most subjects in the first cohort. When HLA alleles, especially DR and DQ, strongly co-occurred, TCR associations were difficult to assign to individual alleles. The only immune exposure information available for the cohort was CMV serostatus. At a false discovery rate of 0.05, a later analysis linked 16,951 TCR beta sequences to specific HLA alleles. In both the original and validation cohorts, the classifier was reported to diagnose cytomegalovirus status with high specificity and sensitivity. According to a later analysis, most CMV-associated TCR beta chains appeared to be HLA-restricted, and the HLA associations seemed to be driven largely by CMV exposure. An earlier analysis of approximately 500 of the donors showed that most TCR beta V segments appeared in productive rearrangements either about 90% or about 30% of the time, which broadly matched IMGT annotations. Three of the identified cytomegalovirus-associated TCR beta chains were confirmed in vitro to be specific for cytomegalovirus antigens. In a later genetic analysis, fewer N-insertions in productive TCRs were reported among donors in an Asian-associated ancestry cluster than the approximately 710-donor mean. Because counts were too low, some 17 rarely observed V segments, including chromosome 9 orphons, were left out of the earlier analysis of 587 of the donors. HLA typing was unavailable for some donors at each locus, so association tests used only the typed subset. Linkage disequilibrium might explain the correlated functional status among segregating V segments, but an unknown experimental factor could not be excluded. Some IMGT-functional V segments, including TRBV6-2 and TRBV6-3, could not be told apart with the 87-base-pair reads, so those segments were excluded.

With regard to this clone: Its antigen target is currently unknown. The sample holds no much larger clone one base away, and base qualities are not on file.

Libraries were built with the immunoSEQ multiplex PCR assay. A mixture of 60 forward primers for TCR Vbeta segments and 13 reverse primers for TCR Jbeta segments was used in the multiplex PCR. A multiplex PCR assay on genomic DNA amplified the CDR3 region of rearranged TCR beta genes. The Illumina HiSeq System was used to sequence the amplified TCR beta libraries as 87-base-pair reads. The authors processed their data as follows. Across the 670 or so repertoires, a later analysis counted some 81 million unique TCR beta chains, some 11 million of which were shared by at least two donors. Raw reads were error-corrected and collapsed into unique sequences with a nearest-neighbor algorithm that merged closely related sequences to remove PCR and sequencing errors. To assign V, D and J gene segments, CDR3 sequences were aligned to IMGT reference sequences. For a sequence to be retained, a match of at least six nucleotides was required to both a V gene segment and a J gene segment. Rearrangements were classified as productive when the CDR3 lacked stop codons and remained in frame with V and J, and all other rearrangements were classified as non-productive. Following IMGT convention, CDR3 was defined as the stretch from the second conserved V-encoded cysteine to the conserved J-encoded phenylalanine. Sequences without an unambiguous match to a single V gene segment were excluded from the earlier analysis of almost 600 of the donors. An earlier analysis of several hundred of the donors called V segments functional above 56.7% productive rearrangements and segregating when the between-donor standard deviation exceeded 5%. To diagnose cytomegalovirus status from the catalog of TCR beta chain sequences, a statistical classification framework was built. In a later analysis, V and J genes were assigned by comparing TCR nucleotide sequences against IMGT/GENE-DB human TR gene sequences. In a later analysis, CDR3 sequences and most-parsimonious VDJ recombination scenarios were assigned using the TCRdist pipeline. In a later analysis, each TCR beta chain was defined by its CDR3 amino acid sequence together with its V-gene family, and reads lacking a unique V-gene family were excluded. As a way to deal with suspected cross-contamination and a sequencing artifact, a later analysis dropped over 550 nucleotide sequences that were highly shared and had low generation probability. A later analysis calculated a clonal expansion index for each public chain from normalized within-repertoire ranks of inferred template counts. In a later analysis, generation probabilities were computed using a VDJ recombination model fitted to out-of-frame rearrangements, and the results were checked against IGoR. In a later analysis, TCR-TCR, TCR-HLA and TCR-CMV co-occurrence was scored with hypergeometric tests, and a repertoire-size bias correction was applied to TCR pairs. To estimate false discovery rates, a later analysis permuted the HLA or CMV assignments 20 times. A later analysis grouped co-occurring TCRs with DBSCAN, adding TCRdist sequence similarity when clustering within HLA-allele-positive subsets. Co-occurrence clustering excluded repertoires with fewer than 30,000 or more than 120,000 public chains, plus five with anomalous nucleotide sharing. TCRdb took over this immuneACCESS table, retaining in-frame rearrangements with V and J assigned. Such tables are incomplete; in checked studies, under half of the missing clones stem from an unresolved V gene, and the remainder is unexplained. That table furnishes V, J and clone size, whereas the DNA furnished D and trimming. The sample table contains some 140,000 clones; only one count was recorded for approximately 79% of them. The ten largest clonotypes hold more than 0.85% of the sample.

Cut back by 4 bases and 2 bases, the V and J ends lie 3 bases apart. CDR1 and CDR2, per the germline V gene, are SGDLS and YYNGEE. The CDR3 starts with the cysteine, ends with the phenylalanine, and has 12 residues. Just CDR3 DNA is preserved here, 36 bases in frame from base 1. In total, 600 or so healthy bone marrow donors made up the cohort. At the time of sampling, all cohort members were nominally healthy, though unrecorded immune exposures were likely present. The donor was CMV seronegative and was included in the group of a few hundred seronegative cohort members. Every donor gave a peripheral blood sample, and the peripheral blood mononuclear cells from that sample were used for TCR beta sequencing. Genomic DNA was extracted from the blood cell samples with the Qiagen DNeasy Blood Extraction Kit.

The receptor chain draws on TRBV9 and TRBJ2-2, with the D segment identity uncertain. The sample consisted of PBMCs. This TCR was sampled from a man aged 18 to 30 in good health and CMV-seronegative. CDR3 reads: CASSSNTGELFF. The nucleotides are TGTGCCAGCAGCTCTAACACCGGGGAGCTGTTTTTT.